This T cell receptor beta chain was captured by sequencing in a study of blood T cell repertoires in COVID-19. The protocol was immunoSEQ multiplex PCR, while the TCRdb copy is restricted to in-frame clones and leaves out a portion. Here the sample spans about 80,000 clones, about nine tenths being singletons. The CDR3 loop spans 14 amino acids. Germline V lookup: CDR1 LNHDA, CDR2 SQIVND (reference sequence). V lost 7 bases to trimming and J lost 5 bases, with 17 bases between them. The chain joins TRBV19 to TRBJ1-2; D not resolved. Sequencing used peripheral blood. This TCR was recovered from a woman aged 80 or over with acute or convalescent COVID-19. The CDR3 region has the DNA TGTGCCAGTACCCCCCCGGGAGGTCGGTATGGCTACACCTTC. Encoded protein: CASTPPGGRYGYTF.